This entry concerns a single T cell receptor beta chain. Treatment denoted: over 15 received Ad26.COV2.S at low or high dose, single or two shots; about 5 received placebo; per-sample allocation not given. After the first vaccine or placebo injection, samples were drawn on day 63. An adult donor aged 18-55 years was enrolled in Boston. V lost 5 bases and J lost 5; bases outside the gene matches: 4. The CDR3 runs to 13 residues. The germline CDR1 and CDR2 sequences are SGHNT and YENEEA. The data were obtained in a study of Ad26.COV2.S vaccination and SARS-CoV-2 variants. Sequencing used immunoSEQ multiplex PCR; TCRdb keeps in-frame clones, though not all of them. The data contain 400,000 to 500,000 clones, roughly nine tenths of them seen just once; the ten biggest clones take up over 2.5%.

This clonotype originated in a person aged 18 to 59 who received the Ad26.COV2.S COVID-19 vaccine or a placebo. V is TRBV11-3 and J is TRBJ2-5; 8 nucleotides match TRBD2. Sequenced here: peripheral blood, sampled in a trial of Ad26.COV2.S vaccine versus placebo. CDR3 sequence (DNA): TGTGCCAGCAGCCTGGGACTAGTGGAGACCCAGTACTTC. Translation: CASSLGLVETQYF.